The 12 T cell receptor beta chains reported below all come from one sample, sequenced in a study of blood T cell repertoires in COVID-19. Data came from immunoSEQ multiplex PCR; TCRdb stores just in-frame clones and leaves some out. The sample yields about 180,000 clones, approximately 90% seen once. Sequencing input: peripheral blood. These receptors were taken from a woman aged 25 to 39 with acute or convalescent COVID-19.

CDR3 sequence (DNA): TGTGCCAGCTATTCAGGGAACAACTATGGCTACACCTTC. Protein product: CASYSGNNYGYTF. V usage is TRBV28 and J usage is TRBJ1-2; a weak D match, TRBD1 (5 bases). Germline V gene sequence: CDR1 MDHEN, CDR2 SYDVKM. The CDR3 has 13 residues. Deletions cut 8 bases from V and 2 bases from J, with 12 bases between.

Comments on this clone: Other DNA sequences from this sample encode an identical CDR3 as well. The gene calls are TRBV20-1 and TRBJ1-4; D gene ambiguous. The CDR3 extends over 13 amino acids. Germline CDR1 reads DFQATT; CDR2 reads SNEGSKA (reference sequence). V lost 3 bases and J 2 bases, leaving 7 bases between the germline ends. The CDR3 protein is CSASGGTNEKLFF. As DNA, the CDR3 is TGCAGTGCTAGTGGCGGGACTAATGAAAAACTGTTTTTT.

This clone was seen a handful of times. The rearrangement uses TRBV11-2 and TRBJ2-7; D is possibly TRBD2 (5 bases). CDR1 is SGHAT and CDR2 is FQNNGV in the germline V gene. This CDR3 has 16 residues. V gave up 1 base and J gave up 6 bases, with 19 bases separating them. The DNA for the CDR3 is TGTGCCAGCAGCTTAGTCGGCGAGGGCCGAATTGGCGAGCAGTACTTC. Its translation: CASSLVGEGRIGEQYF.

The chain is built from TRBV7-2 and TRBJ1-1, with 7 bases identical to TRBD1. CDR1 is SGHTA, CDR2 FQGNSA, per germline. Losses at the gene ends were 0 bases for V and 11 bases for J; bases not matched to a gene: 6. This CDR3 has 13 residues. The CDR3 protein is CASSLARQGDAFF. CDR3 sequence (DNA): TGTGCCAGCAGCTTAGCGCGGCAGGGGGATGCTTTCTTT.

Worth noting for this clone: One end of the junction does not line up with germline, which may come from a read error. This chain joins TRBV6-6 and TRBJ2-3; 7 nucleotides line up with TRBD2. Germline V lookup: CDR1 MNHNY, CDR2 SVGAGI (reference sequence). This CDR3 contains 12 residues. In DNA, the CDR3 is TGTGCCAGCACCCTCCCCGGGGGGTCGGGATTTTTT. The encoded protein is CASTLPGGSGFF.

J is TRBJ2-7 and V is TRBV15; D unresolved. Germline V gives CDR1 LNHNV, CDR2 YYDKDF (reference sequence). The V end lost 1 base, the J end lost 6 bases, and 10 bases lay between the germline ends. CDR3 size: 13 residues. This chain's CDR3 is CATSRALSVEQYF. The CDR3 DNA sequence: TGTGCCACCAGCAGAGCTTTAAGCGTCGAGCAGTACTTC.

J is TRBJ2-7 and V is TRBV28; no definite D call. CDR1 is MDHEN and CDR2 is SYDVKM in the germline V gene. V was cut by 2 bases and J by 3 bases, with 5 bases left in between. The CDR3 length is 12 residues. The CDR3 region is CASSLTNYEQYF. As DNA, the CDR3 is TGTGCCAGCAGTTTAACTAACTACGAGCAGTACTTC.

The chain links TRBV28 to TRBJ1-4; possible D gene TRBD1, 6 bases. CDR3 size: 16 residues. V was cut by 2 bases and J by 8 bases, with 18 bases left in between. CDR1 is MDHEN, CDR2 SYDVKM, per germline. CDR3 sequence reads: CASSLGNRAEREKLFF. The CDR3, as DNA: TGTGCCAGCAGTTTAGGCAACAGGGCAGAGAGAGAAAAACTGTTTTTT. Full variable domain (remainder filled in from reference TRBV28 and TRBJ1-4): DVKVTQSSRYLVKRTGEKVFLECVQDMDHENMFWYRQDPGLGLRLIYFSYDVKMKEKGDIPEGYSVSREKKERFSLILESASTNQTSMYLCASSLGNRAEREKLFFGSGTQLSVL.

V gene TRBV7-9 combines with J gene TRBJ2-6; no firm D call. The germline CDR1 and CDR2 sequences are SEHNR and FQNEAQ (reference sequence). V lost 3 bases to trimming and J lost 1 base, with 4 bases between them. This CDR3 comprises 14 residues. The CDR3, as DNA: TGTGCCAGCAGCTTCCGTTCTGGGGCCAACGTCCTGACTTTC. Translating gives CASSFRSGANVLTF. Filled out from reference TRBV7-9 and TRBJ2-6, the complete variable domain reads DTGVSQNPRHKITKRGQNVTFRCDPISEHNRLYWYRQTLGQGPEFLTYFQNEAQLEKSRLLSDRFSAERPKGSFSTLEIQRTEQGDSAMYLCASSFRSGANVLTFGAGSRLTVL.

The J gene is TRBJ2-1, the V gene TRBV24-1; 7 bases map to TRBD1. The germline V gene has CDR1 KGHDR and CDR2 SFDVKD. The V gene end was trimmed by 9 bases and the J gene end by 6 bases; junction bases not matched to a gene: 1. This CDR3 region has 11 residues. CDR3 loop: CATDRANEQFF. CDR3 sequence (DNA): TGTGCCACCGACAGGGCCAATGAGCAGTTCTTC.

Only a few counts were recorded for this clone. CDR3 region: CASSPLTTPAHNEQFF. In nucleotides, the CDR3 is TGTGCCAGCAGCCCATTAACTACCCCGGCCCACAATGAGCAGTTCTTC. This chain uses TRBV5-5 with TRBJ2-1, with D unresolved. The CDR3 is made up of 16 amino acids. The germline gives CDR1 SGHKS, CDR2 YYEKEE (reference sequence). V was pared by 4 bases and J by 5 bases, with 19 bases between.

The chain couples TRBV18 to TRBJ1-1; D is ambiguous. Per germline, CDR1 KGHSH and CDR2 LQKENI. The CDR3 extends over 17 amino acids. Trimming took 2 bases from V and 0 from J, leaving 16 bases between them. CDR3 DNA: TGTGCCAGCTCACCAGGCGGCTCCCGCCTGATGAACACTGAAGCTTTCTTT. This sequence encodes CASSPGGSRLMNTEAFF.